The rows below give T cell receptor beta chains drawn from one sample of a study of blood T cell repertoires in COVID-19. TCRdb keeps only in-frame clones here, not all; method: immunoSEQ multiplex PCR. The data hold approximately 58,000 clones, with around 79% observed a single time. The material sequenced was peripheral blood. These receptor sequences come from a man in his sixties or seventies with active or convalescent COVID-19. Each CDR3 is given with its conserved first and last residue. A D gene is named only where the DNA matches it firmly. Size tells how often a clone was seen (once, few, many) or the class of an expanded clone, and some rows leave it out.

V gene: TRBV5-1
clone size: -
J gene: TRBJ2-2
D gene: TRBD1
CDR3 protein: CASSLVQGADTGELFF
CDR3 DNA: TGCGCCAGCAGCTTGGTCCAGGGGGCGGACACCGGGGAGCTGTTTTTT

V gene: TRBV11-1
clone size: -
J gene: TRBJ2-1
D gene: TRBD2
CDR3 protein: CASSSGLELNNEQFF
CDR3 DNA: TGTGCCAGCAGCTCCGGACTAGAACTTAACAATGAGCAGTTCTTC

V gene: TRBV19
clone size: once
J gene: TRBJ2-3
D gene: TRBD2
CDR3 protein: CASKTSGRTDTQYF
CDR3 DNA: TGTGCCAGTAAGACTAGCGGGAGAACAGATACGCAGTATTTT

V gene: TRBV7-2
clone size: -
J gene: TRBJ1-3
D gene: -
CDR3 protein: CASSSGHQTPGNTIYF
CDR3 DNA: TGTGCCAGCAGCTCGGGACACCAAACCCCTGGAAACACCATATATTTT

V gene: TRBV20-1
clone size: -
J gene: TRBJ1-5
D gene: -
CDR3 protein: CSASGMTGQPQHF
CDR3 DNA: TGCAGTGCTAGTGGAATGACGGGACAGCCCCAGCATTTT

V gene: TRBV7-8
clone size: -
J gene: TRBJ1-6
D gene: TRBD1
CDR3 protein: CASTDRSGQGEDSPLHF
CDR3 DNA: TGTGCCAGCACCGATAGATCTGGACAGGGGGAAGATTCACCCCTCCACTTT

V gene: TRBV18
clone size: -
J gene: TRBJ1-3
D gene: TRBD1
CDR3 protein: CASSQGQPTSGNTIYF
CDR3 DNA: TGTGCCAGCTCACAGGGACAGCCGACCTCTGGAAACACCATATATTTT

V gene: TRBV7-2
clone size: -
J gene: TRBJ2-6
D gene: TRBD2
CDR3 protein: CASTRLAGARSGANVLTF
CDR3 DNA: TGTGCCAGCACGCGGCTAGCGGGCGCCCGCTCTGGGGCCAACGTCCTGACTTTC

V gene: TRBV4-2
clone size: -
J gene: TRBJ2-5
D gene: -
CDR3 protein: CASSSGVLRSETQYF
CDR3 DNA: TGTGCCAGCTCCTCGGGGGTCCTTCGATCCGAGACCCAGTACTTC

V gene: TRBV4-3
clone size: -
J gene: TRBJ2-7
D gene: -
CDR3 protein: CASSQDTLDGYEQYF
CDR3 DNA: TGCGCCAGCAGCCAAGATACGCTAGATGGCTACGAGCAGTACTTC

V gene: TRBV19
clone size: -
J gene: TRBJ2-5
D gene: -
CDR3 protein: CASARGGETQYF
CDR3 DNA: TGTGCCAGCGCGAGGGGGGGGGAGACCCAGTACTTC

V gene: TRBV7-2
clone size: -
J gene: TRBJ1-3
D gene: -
CDR3 protein: CASSLEGSGNTIYF
CDR3 DNA: TGTGCCAGCAGCCTTGAGGGCTCTGGAAACACCATATATTTT

V gene: TRBV5-1
clone size: -
J gene: TRBJ1-2
D gene: -
CDR3 protein: CASSSSQLGSYGYTF
CDR3 DNA: TGCGCCAGCAGCTCGTCGCAGCTAGGTTCCTATGGCTACACCTTC

V gene: TRBV7-9
clone size: -
J gene: TRBJ1-4
D gene: -
CDR3 protein: CASSPRGGDEKLFF
CDR3 DNA: TGTGCCAGCAGCCCCCGGGGGGGAGACGAAAAACTGTTTTTT

V gene: TRBV5-1
clone size: -
J gene: TRBJ1-6
D gene: -
CDR3 protein: CASARQGDSPLHF
CDR3 DNA: TGCGCCAGCGCGAGGCAGGGCGATTCACCCCTCCACTTT

V gene: TRBV18
clone size: once
J gene: TRBJ1-5
D gene: TRBD1
CDR3 protein: CASSGGTDSNQPQHF
CDR3 DNA: TGTGCCAGCTCAGGCGGGACAGATAGCAATCAGCCCCAGCATTTT

V gene: TRBV5-1
clone size: -
J gene: TRBJ2-1
D gene: TRBD1
CDR3 protein: CASKKIAGGNNEQFF
CDR3 DNA: TGCGCCAGCAAGAAGATAGCAGGGGGAAACAATGAGCAGTTCTTC

V gene: TRBV4-1
clone size: -
J gene: TRBJ2-5
D gene: -
CDR3 protein: CASSQERGKETQYF
CDR3 DNA: TGCGCCAGCAGCCAAGAAAGGGGGAAAGAGACCCAGTACTTC

V gene: TRBV4-1
clone size: few
J gene: TRBJ2-3
D gene: -
CDR3 protein: CASSQVFLAVQYF
CDR3 DNA: TGCGCCAGCAGCCAAGTGTTCCTGGCAGTCCAGTATTTT

V gene: TRBV19
clone size: -
J gene: TRBJ1-2
D gene: TRBD1
CDR3 protein: CASRSFKGQTYGYTF
CDR3 DNA: TGTGCCAGTAGGTCCTTTAAGGGACAGACTTATGGCTACACCTTC

V gene: TRBV14
clone size: few
J gene: TRBJ1-1
D gene: -
CDR3 protein: CASSQITGNTEAFF
CDR3 DNA: TGTGCCAGCTCCCAAATCACAGGTAACACTGAAGCTTTCTTT

V gene: TRBV19
clone size: -
J gene: TRBJ2-7
D gene: TRBD1
CDR3 protein: CASSIGQGLSYEQYF
CDR3 DNA: TGTGCCAGTAGTATAGGACAGGGGTTATCCTACGAGCAGTACTTC

V gene: TRBV19
clone size: -
J gene: TRBJ2-7
D gene: TRBD1
CDR3 protein: CASSIQGRPGGRSYEQYF
CDR3 DNA: TGTGCCAGTAGTATTCAGGGGCGCCCAGGGGGCCGCTCCTACGAGCAGTACTTC

V gene: TRBV9
clone size: -
J gene: TRBJ1-2
D gene: -
CDR3 protein: CASSVSPDLTDF
CDR3 DNA: TGTGCCAGCAGCGTAAGCCCCGACTTGACCGACTTC

V gene: TRBV28
clone size: -
J gene: TRBJ1-1
D gene: -
CDR3 protein: CASGNHGDTEAFF
CDR3 DNA: TGTGCCAGCGGAAATCATGGAGACACTGAAGCTTTCTTT

V gene: TRBV19
clone size: -
J gene: TRBJ2-7
D gene: -
CDR3 protein: CASSTQQGRYEQYF
CDR3 DNA: TGTGCCAGTAGTACCCAACAGGGCCGCTACGAGCAGTACTTC

V gene: TRBV6-6
clone size: -
J gene: TRBJ2-3
D gene: TRBD1
CDR3 protein: CASSPQGVLARTDTQYF
CDR3 DNA: TGTGCCAGCAGTCCGCAGGGGGTCCTAGCCCGAACAGATACGCAGTATTTT

V gene: TRBV24-1
clone size: -
J gene: TRBJ2-1
D gene: -
CDR3 protein: CATTSGQINEQFF
CDR3 DNA: TGTGCCACCACCTCAGGCCAGATCAATGAGCAGTTCTTC

V gene: TRBV6-6
clone size: -
J gene: TRBJ1-4
D gene: TRBD1
CDR3 protein: CASGGTGATNEKLFF
CDR3 DNA: TGTGCCAGTGGCGGGACAGGAGCAACTAATGAAAAACTGTTTTTT

V gene: TRBV27
clone size: -
J gene: TRBJ2-1
D gene: -
CDR3 protein: CASMIFSSYNEQFF
CDR3 DNA: TGTGCCAGCATGATTTTCAGCTCCTACAATGAGCAGTTCTTC

V gene: TRBV4-1
clone size: -
J gene: TRBJ1-5
D gene: -
CDR3 protein: CASSQDPGYSNQPQHF
CDR3 DNA: TGCGCCAGCAGCCAAGACCCGGGTTATAGCAATCAGCCCCAGCATTTT

V gene: TRBV30
clone size: -
J gene: TRBJ2-7
D gene: -
CDR3 protein: CAWSLTGPYEQYF
CDR3 DNA: TGTGCCTGGTCGCTGACTGGTCCCTACGAGCAGTACTTC

V gene: TRBV4-1
clone size: -
J gene: TRBJ2-7
D gene: TRBD2
CDR3 protein: CASSPGLAGLTYEQYF
CDR3 DNA: TGCGCCAGCAGCCCCGGACTAGCGGGTCTGACCTACGAGCAGTACTTC

V gene: TRBV4-1
clone size: -
J gene: TRBJ2-3
D gene: TRBD2
CDR3 protein: CASSQAERAGVLYTQYF
CDR3 DNA: TGCGCCAGCAGCCAAGCTGAGCGAGCGGGAGTGCTATATACGCAGTATTTT

V gene: TRBV10-2
clone size: -
J gene: TRBJ2-1
D gene: TRBD2
CDR3 protein: CASTLSGSNEQFF
CDR3 DNA: TGCGCCAGCACCTTGAGCGGGAGTAATGAGCAGTTCTTC

V gene: TRBV6-2/TRBV6-3
clone size: -
J gene: TRBJ1-5
D gene: -
CDR3 protein: CASSYEHYSNQPQHF
CDR3 DNA: TGTGCCAGCAGTTACGAGCACTATAGCAATCAGCCCCAGCATTTT

V gene: TRBV6-5
clone size: -
J gene: TRBJ1-3
D gene: TRBD1
CDR3 protein: CASRAGGRNTIYF
CDR3 DNA: TGTGCCAGCAGAGCAGGGGGCAGAAACACCATATATTTT

V gene: TRBV30
clone size: -
J gene: TRBJ1-5
D gene: -
CDR3 protein: CAWSKLGQGNQPQHF
CDR3 DNA: TGTGCCTGGAGTAAATTAGGGCAGGGGAATCAGCCCCAGCATTTT

V gene: TRBV29-1
clone size: -
J gene: TRBJ1-5
D gene: -
CDR3 protein: CSGLQGVDQPQHF
CDR3 DNA: TGCAGCGGCTTACAGGGTGTGGATCAGCCCCAGCATTTT

V gene: TRBV4-1
clone size: -
J gene: TRBJ1-5
D gene: -
CDR3 protein: CASSRTRQGGQPQHF
CDR3 DNA: TGCGCCAGCAGCCGAACCCGGCAGGGAGGTCAGCCCCAGCATTTT

V gene: TRBV13
clone size: -
J gene: TRBJ2-1
D gene: TRBD2
CDR3 protein: CASSLTAGVYNEQFF
CDR3 DNA: TGTGCCAGCAGCTTAACAGCGGGGGTGTACAATGAGCAGTTCTTC

V gene: TRBV24-1
clone size: -
J gene: TRBJ1-5
D gene: TRBD1
CDR3 protein: CAVQGESQPQHF
CDR3 DNA: TGTGCCGTACAGGGGGAATCGCAGCCCCAGCATTTT